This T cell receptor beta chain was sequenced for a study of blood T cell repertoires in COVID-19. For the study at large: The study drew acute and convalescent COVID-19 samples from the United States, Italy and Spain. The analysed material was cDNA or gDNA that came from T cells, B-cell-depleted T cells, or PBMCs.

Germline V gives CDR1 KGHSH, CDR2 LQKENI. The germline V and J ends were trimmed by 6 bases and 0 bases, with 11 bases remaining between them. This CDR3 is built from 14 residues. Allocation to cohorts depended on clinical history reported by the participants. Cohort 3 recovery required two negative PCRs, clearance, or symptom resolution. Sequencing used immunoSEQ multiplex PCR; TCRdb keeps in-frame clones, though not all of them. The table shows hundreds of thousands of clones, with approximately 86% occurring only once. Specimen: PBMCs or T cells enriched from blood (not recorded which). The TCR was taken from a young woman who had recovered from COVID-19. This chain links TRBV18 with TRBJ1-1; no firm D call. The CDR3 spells CASSRAQMNTEAFF. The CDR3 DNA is TGTGCCAGCTCGAGGGCACAGATGAACACTGAAGCTTTCTTT. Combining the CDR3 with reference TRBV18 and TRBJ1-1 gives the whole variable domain NAGVMQNPRHLVRRRGQEARLRCSPMKGHSHVYWYRQLPEEGLKFMVYLQKENIIDESGMPKERFSAEFPKEGPSILRIQQVVRGDSAAYFCASSRAQMNTEAFFGQGTRLTVV.